Described below is a single T cell receptor beta chain sequence and its context. The data originate from a study of blood T cell repertoires in COVID-19. Study overall: In each case, the material was cDNA or gDNA derived from T cells, B-cell-depleted T cells, or PBMCs.

The method was immunoSEQ multiplex PCR; TCRdb's version includes in-frame clones alone and lacks a portion of them. The sample yields about 140,000 clones, 65% to 85% seen once. Germline assignment: CDR1 MNHEY and CDR2 SMNVEV (reference sequence). The CDR3 has 17 residues. V gave up 4 bases and J gave up 4 bases; unmatched junction bases: 6. The receptor was isolated from a man between 25 and 39 years old with COVID-19, enrolled during active disease. Input material: peripheral blood. The rearrangement uses TRBV27 and TRBJ2-3; 15 nucleotides agree with TRBD2. The CDR3 sequence: CASSSRTSGRASDTQYF. In DNA, the CDR3 is TGTGCCAGCAGTTCCCGGACTAGCGGGAGGGCCTCAGATACGCAGTATTTT.